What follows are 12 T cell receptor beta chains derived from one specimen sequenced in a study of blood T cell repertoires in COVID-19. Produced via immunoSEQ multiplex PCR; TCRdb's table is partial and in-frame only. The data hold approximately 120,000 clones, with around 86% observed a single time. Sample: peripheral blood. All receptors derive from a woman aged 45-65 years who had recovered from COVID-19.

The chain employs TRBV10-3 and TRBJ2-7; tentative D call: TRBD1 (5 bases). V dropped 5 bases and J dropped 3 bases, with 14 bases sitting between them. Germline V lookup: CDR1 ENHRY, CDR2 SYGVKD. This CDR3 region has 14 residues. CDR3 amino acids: CAISPRQLNYEQYF. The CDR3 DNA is TGTGCCATCAGTCCGAGACAGCTCAACTACGAGCAGTACTTC.

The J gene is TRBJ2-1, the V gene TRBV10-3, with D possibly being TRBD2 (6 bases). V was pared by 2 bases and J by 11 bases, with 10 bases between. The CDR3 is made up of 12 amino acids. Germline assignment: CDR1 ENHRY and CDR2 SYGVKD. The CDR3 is CAISERTTKQFF. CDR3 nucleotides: TGTGCCATCAGTGAGCGGACTACCAAGCAGTTCTTC.

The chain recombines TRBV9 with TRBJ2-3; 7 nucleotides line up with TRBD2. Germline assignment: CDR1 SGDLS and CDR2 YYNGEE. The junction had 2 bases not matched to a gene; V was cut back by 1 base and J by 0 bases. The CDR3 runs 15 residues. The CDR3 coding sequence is TGTGCCAGCAGCGTATCTAGCGGAAGCACAGATACGCAGTATTTT. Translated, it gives CASSVSSGSTDTQYF.

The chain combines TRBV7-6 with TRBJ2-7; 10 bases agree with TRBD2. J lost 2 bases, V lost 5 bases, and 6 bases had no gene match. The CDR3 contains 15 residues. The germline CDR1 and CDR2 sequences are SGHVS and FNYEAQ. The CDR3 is CASSPRLAGTYEQYF. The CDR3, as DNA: TGTGCCAGCAGCCCGAGACTAGCGGGTACCTACGAGCAGTACTTC.

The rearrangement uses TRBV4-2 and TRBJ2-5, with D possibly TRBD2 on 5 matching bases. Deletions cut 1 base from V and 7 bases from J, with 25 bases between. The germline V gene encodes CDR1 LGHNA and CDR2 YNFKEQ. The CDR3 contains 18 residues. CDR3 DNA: TGTGCCAGCAGCCAAGTTGGGTCCCTGGGTTTGGAGGCAGGGACCCAGTACTTC. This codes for CASSQVGSLGLEAGTQYF.

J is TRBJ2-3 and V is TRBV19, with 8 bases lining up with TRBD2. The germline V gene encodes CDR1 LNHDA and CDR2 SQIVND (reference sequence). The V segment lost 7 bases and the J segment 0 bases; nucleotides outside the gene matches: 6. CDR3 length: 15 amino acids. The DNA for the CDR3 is TGTGCCAGTAATTCACCTAGCGGGAGCACAGATACGCAGTATTTT. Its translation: CASNSPSGSTDTQYF.

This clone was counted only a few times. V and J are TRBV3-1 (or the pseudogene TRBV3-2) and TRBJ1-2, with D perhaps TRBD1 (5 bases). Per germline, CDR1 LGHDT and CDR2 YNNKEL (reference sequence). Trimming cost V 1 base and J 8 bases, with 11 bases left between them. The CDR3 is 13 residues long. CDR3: CASSQGRVWGYTF. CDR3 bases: TGTGCCAGCAGCCAAGGCAGGGTATGGGGCTACACCTTC.

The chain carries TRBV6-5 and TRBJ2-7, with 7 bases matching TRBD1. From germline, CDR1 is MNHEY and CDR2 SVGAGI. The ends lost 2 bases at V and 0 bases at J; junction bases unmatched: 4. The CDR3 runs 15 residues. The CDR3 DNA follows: TGTGCCAGCAGTTACGGGACAGCGTTCTCCTACGAGCAGTACTTC. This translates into CASSYGTAFSYEQYF.

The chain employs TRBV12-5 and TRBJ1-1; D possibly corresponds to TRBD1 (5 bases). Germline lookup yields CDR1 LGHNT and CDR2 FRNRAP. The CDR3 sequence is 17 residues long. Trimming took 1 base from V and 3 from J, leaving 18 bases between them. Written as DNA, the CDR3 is TGTGCTAGTGGTTTGGGAAAGGGCAGGGAAAGGGACACTGAAGCTTTCTTT. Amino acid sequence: CASGLGKGRERDTEAFF. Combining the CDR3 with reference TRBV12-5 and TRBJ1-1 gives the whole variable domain DARVTQTPRHKVTEMGQEVTMRCQPILGHNTVFWYRQTMMQGLELLAYFRNRAPLDDSGMPKDRFSAEMPDATLATLKIQPSEPRDSAVYFCASGLGKGRERDTEAFFGQGTRLTVV.

The DNA of the CDR3 is TGCGCCAGCAGCCAAGATCTGCGGGAGTGGGGGGCAGATACGCAGTATTTT. Translating gives CASSQDLREWGADTQYF. V gene TRBV4-3 combines with J gene TRBJ2-3; TRBD2 matches at 7 bases. The CDR3 contains 17 residues. The junction had 10 bases not matched to a gene; V was cut back by 0 bases and J by 4 bases. CDR1 and CDR2 (germline): LGHNA, YSLEER.

CDR3 region: CASSRGTSYNEQFF. In DNA form, the CDR3 reads TGTGCCAGCAGCCGGGGCACTTCCTACAATGAGCAGTTCTTC. The chain combines TRBV3-1 (or the pseudogene TRBV3-2) with TRBJ2-1, with D maybe TRBD1 (5 bases). The CDR3 is made up of 14 amino acids. Looked up from germline, CDR1 is LGHDT and CDR2 is YNNKEL (reference sequence). Trimming left V 4 bases short and J 1 base short, with 8 bases between.

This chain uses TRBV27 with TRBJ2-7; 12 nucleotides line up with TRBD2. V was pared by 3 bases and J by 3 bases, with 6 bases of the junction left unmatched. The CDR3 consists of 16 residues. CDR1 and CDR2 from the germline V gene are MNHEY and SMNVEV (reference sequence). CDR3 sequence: CASSLTSGSPSYEQYF. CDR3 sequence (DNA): TGTGCCAGCAGTTTGACTAGCGGGAGCCCCAGCTACGAGCAGTACTTC.